The text below deals with one T cell receptor (beta chain). Its antigen is not identified. In the PCR, 60 Vbeta and 13 Jbeta primers were used. Some clones are missing from TCRdb's copy, which holds only in-frame ones; the method was immunoSEQ multiplex PCR. The sample holds 120,000 or so clones; roughly four fifths are singletons and the top ten take about 1.8%. The CDR3 has 12 amino acids. Per germline, CDR1 SGHNT and CDR2 YYREEE (reference sequence). V lost 4 bases to trimming and J lost 3 bases, with 6 bases between them. This sample is part of a study of cytomegalovirus exposure and HLA in healthy donors. Study-level findings and limits: The study listed about 150 cytomegalovirus-associated TCR beta chains.

The chain employs TRBV5-4 and TRBJ2-3; no reliable D call. The receptor was derived from a man aged 40-55 years in good health and CMV-seronegative. Sequences were obtained from PBMCs. CDR3 in amino acids: CASSRETDTQYF. The CDR3 coding sequence is TGTGCCAGCAGCCGAGAAACAGATACGCAGTATTTT. The variable domain in full, completed from reference TRBV5-4 and TRBJ2-3, reads ETGVTQSPTHLIKTRGQQVTLRCSSQSGHNTVSWYQQALGQGPQFIFQYYREEENGRGNFPPRFSGLQFPNYSSELNVNALELDDSALYLCASSRETDTQYFGPGTRLTVL.